One sample yielded the 12 T cell receptor beta chains listed below, sequenced in a study of beta chain features in type 1 diabetes. Study conclusions and caveats: Significant though moderate, a shortening of TCRB CDR3s appeared in all four CD4+ subsets of Type 1 diabetes patients.

These TCRs are of unknown antigen specificity. Every isolated RNA sample was fully reverse transcribed, so sequencing captured expressed TCRB transcripts. Method: immunoSEQ multiplex PCR; TCRdb's copy keeps in-frame clones and lacks some. Of about 160,000 clones listed, 7% to 9% are singletons. The sequenced material came from central memory CD4+ T cells from blood. The source is a man aged 18 to 30 with type 1 diabetes.

This clone was counted only a few times. The rearrangement uses TRBV28 and TRBJ1-2; D is undetermined. Germline loops: CDR1 MDHEN, CDR2 SYDVKM. The CDR3 spans 13 residues. The ends were cut back, 6 bases at V and 0 bases at J, with 8 bases in the middle. CDR3 protein: CASRSSANYGYTF. The CDR3 bases are TGTGCCAGCAGGTCCTCGGCTAACTATGGCTACACCTTC.

The rearrangement uses TRBV4-1 and TRBJ2-6; perhaps TRBD1 as D (6 bases). CDR3 length equals 16 residues. Trimming left V 9 bases short and J 0 bases short, with 15 bases between. CDR1 and CDR2 from the germline V gene are MGHRA and YSYEKL. CDR3 DNA sequence: TGCGCCAGTAGTCTGGGGGCTTCCTCTGGGGCCAACGTCCTGACTTTC. Amino acids: CASSLGASSGANVLTF.

The sample holds a few counts of this clone. The chain joins TRBV14 to TRBJ2-3; tentative D call: TRBD2 (5 bases). The CDR3 runs to 15 residues. V lost 5 bases and J lost 2, with 14 bases in between. Germline CDR1 SGHDN, CDR2 FVKESK. Here the CDR3 DNA reads TGTGCCAGCAGCGTTGGTGGCGGGTACACAGATACGCAGTATTTT. This encodes CASSVGGGYTDTQYF.

This clone came up a few times. The rearrangement joins TRBV11-2 to TRBJ2-1; the match to TRBD2 covers 11 bases. The CDR3 runs to 17 residues. The germline CDR1 and CDR2 sequences are SGHAT and FQNNGV. Losses at the gene ends were 1 base for V and 0 bases for J; bases not matched to a gene: 2. CDR3 nucleotides: TGTGCCAGCAGCTTAGCTAGCGGGAGGTTCTCCTACAATGAGCAGTTCTTC. Its protein product is CASSLASGRFSYNEQFF.

This chain links TRBV9 with TRBJ2-2; D may be TRBD2 (7 bases). The CDR3 has 16 residues. Germline V gives CDR1 SGDLS, CDR2 YYNGEE. The V gene lost 3 bases and the J gene lost 1 base, with 13 bases spanning the gap. CDR3 DNA: TGTGCCAGCAGCGCGTGGAGGGGGGGGAACACCGGGGAGCTGTTTTTT. It is translated as CASSAWRGGNTGELFF. Supplemented by reference TRBV9 and TRBJ2-2, the full variable domain reads DSGVTQTPKHLITATGQRVTLRCSPRSGDLSVYWYQQSLDQGLQFLIQYYNGEERAKGNILERFSAQQFPDLHSELNLSSLELGDSALYFCASSAWRGGNTGELFFGEGSRLTVL.

J is TRBJ1-5 and V is TRBV10-3; D may be TRBD1 (5 bases). Trimming left V 6 bases short and J 1 base short, with 10 bases between. The CDR3 runs 14 residues. The germline gives CDR1 ENHRY, CDR2 SYGVKD. Here the CDR3 reads CAISQGVSNQPQHF. For the CDR3, the DNA is TGTGCCATCAGCCAAGGGGTGAGCAATCAGCCCCAGCATTTT.

This chain connects TRBV30 to TRBJ1-1; D perhaps matches TRBD1 (6 bases). This CDR3 has 15 residues. The V and J ends lost 2 bases and 6 bases respectively, with 19 bases between them. Germline V gene lookup returns CDR1 GTSNPN and CDR2 SVGIG (reference sequence). The CDR3: CAWSREHRDFAEAFF. The CDR3 bases are TGTGCCTGGAGTCGGGAACACAGGGATTTCGCTGAAGCTTTCTTT.

The chain uses TRBV6-5 and TRBJ2-5; 7 nucleotides agree with TRBD2. The CDR3 is 11 amino acids. Trimming removed 7 bases from V and 10 bases from J; junction bases left unmatched: 6. Per germline, CDR1 MNHEY and CDR2 SVGAGI. CDR3 amino acids: CASMSGVVQYF. In nucleotides, the CDR3 is TGTGCCAGCATGAGCGGGGTTGTCCAGTACTTC.

The gene calls are TRBV7-2 and TRBJ2-7; D gene ambiguous. Germline V gene data show CDR1 as SGHTA and CDR2 as FQGNSA. This CDR3 spans 15 amino acids. With 4 bases removed from V and 0 bases from J, the gap between germline ends came to 13 bases. Here the CDR3 DNA reads TGTGCCAGCAGCTCTTTGGCAGGCAGCTCCTACGAGCAGTACTTC. It codes for CASSSLAGSSYEQYF.

This clone was recorded a few times. The genes are TRBV5-1 and TRBJ2-4; 7 bases map to TRBD1. This CDR3 is 15 amino acids long. Germline V gene sequence: CDR1 SGHRS, CDR2 YFSETQ. J lost 7 bases, V lost 4 bases, and 11 bases had no gene match. CDR3 sequence: CASSLRQGSGNIQYF. The DNA of the CDR3 is TGCGCCAGCAGCCTTCGACAGGGTTCGGGCAACATTCAGTACTTC.

The rearrangement uses TRBV5-1 and TRBJ2-1; 11 nucleotides match TRBD2. This CDR3 contains 16 residues. Trimming cost V 0 bases and J 5 bases; bases outside gene matches: 4. From germline, CDR1 is SGHRS and CDR2 YFSETQ. DNA of the CDR3: TGCGCCAGCAGCTTGGGGCTAGCGGGAGGTCACAATGAGCAGTTCTTC. Residues: CASSLGLAGGHNEQFF.

This chain uses TRBV7-2 with TRBJ2-2; TRBD2 aligns across 9 bases. V was pared by 2 bases and J by 5 bases, with 12 bases of the junction left unmatched. Germline CDR1 and CDR2: SGHTA and FQGNSA. The CDR3 loop spans 18 amino acids. Written as DNA, the CDR3 is TGTGCCAGCAGCTTAAGGCCCCTAGCGGGATATGGTACCGGGGAGCTGTTTTTT. Translated, it gives CASSLRPLAGYGTGELFF.